The 28 T cell receptor beta chains presented below share a single source sample, sequenced in a study of blood T cell dynamics during melanoma immunotherapy. The time point: week 3, after first cycle of checkpoint inhibitor. Here immunoSEQ multiplex PCR was the method, and the copy in TCRdb shows in-frame clones only, minus some. The sample includes more than 15,000 clones, 87% of them seen just once. Sequenced here: blood, sampled from a patient treated with checkpoint blockade. Receptors were obtained from a human donor with melanoma.

The chain couples TRBV9 to TRBJ1-1; the match to TRBD1 covers 7 bases. This CDR3 has 15 amino acids. Losses at the gene ends were 1 base for V and 1 base for J; bases not matched to a gene: 4. Germline V gene sequence: CDR1 SGDLS, CDR2 YYNGEE. The CDR3 region is CASSVWGQPNTEAFF. CDR3 nucleotide sequence: TGTGCCAGCAGCGTATGGGGACAGCCGAACACTGAAGCTTTCTTT.

The V gene is TRBV19, the J gene TRBJ2-1, with D unclear. CDR1 is LNHDA, CDR2 SQIVND, per germline (reference sequence). CDR3 length: 11 amino acids. The ends were cut back, 5 bases at V and 9 bases at J, with 8 bases in the middle. Here the CDR3 DNA reads TGTGCCAGTAGTCCTCCCCCTGAGCAGTTCTTC. Translation: CASSPPPEQFF.

The CDR3 spells CASTWSGMGYGYTF. The CDR3 nucleotides are TGTGCCAGTACATGGTCAGGGATGGGCTATGGCTACACCTTC. The chain is built from TRBV19 and TRBJ1-2; D is perhaps TRBD1 (5 bases). The CDR3 spans 14 residues. V was clipped by 7 bases and J by 4 bases, with 16 bases between them. CDR1 and CDR2 from the germline V gene are LNHDA and SQIVND (reference sequence).

This clone has more than one count but fewer than ten. The gene calls are TRBV28 and TRBJ1-3; tentatively, D is TRBD1 (6 bases). CDR1 is MDHEN and CDR2 is SYDVKM in the germline V gene. The CDR3 totals 14 residues. The V and J ends lost 7 bases and 3 bases respectively, with 13 bases between them. The CDR3 coding sequence is TGTGCCAGCAATCCCCGGGACATTGGAAACACCATATATTTT. Translating gives CASNPRDIGNTIYF.

V usage is TRBV27 and J usage is TRBJ2-7; no clear D gene. This CDR3 contains 14 residues. From germline, CDR1 is MNHEY and CDR2 SMNVEV (reference sequence). V was shortened by 6 bases and J by 5 bases, with 17 bases between the two germline ends. CDR3 DNA: TGTGCCAGCAGGGTGTTGGGGAATTCCCACGAGCAGTACTTC. This encodes CASRVLGNSHEQYF.

This clone was seen just once. The chain couples TRBV18 to TRBJ1-3; D remains unclear. Trimming pared 3 bases from V and 0 bases from J, leaving 12 bases between. Germline V gene lookup returns CDR1 KGHSH and CDR2 LQKENI. This CDR3 has 16 residues. The CDR3 loop reads CASSPTDGASGNTIYF. CDR3 DNA: TGTGCCAGCTCACCCACTGACGGAGCCTCTGGAAACACCATATATTTT.

The chain couples TRBV27 to TRBJ2-3, with D perhaps given as TRBD1 or TRBD2 (5 bases each). CDR3 size: 13 residues. Germline V gives CDR1 MNHEY, CDR2 SMNVEV (reference sequence). The germline V and J ends were trimmed by 4 bases and 9 bases, with 14 bases remaining between them. For the CDR3, the DNA is TGTGCCAGCAGTTGGGACCTAAGCGCAACGCAGTATTTT. The encoded protein is CASSWDLSATQYF.

The rearrangement links TRBV27 to TRBJ2-5; D is perhaps TRBD2 (7 bases). Per the germline V gene, CDR1 is MNHEY and CDR2 is SMNVEV (reference sequence). The CDR3 runs to 15 residues. Deletions cut 4 bases from V and 10 bases from J, with 22 bases between. The CDR3 sequence is CASSSRRGPGEGQYF. In DNA form, the CDR3 reads TGTGCCAGCAGTTCGAGGCGGGGGCCGGGAGAGGGCCAGTACTTC.

There are a few counts of this clone. The chain recombines TRBV4-1 with TRBJ1-2, with D uncertain. The CDR3 runs 14 residues. Germline-derived CDR1 and CDR2 are MGHRA and YSYEKL. V shed 6 bases and J shed 0 bases, with 11 bases lying between them. CDR3 sequence reads: CASRGGQTNYGYTF. In DNA, the CDR3 is TGCGCCAGCAGAGGTGGGCAGACTAACTATGGCTACACCTTC.

The rearrangement joins TRBV6-5 to TRBJ1-2, with 7 bases matching TRBD1. This CDR3 region has 14 residues. Unmatched junction bases numbered 8, after V lost 6 bases and J lost 4 bases. From germline, CDR1 is MNHEY and CDR2 SVGAGI. CDR3 bases: TGTGCCAGCAGACAGGGGCGAGGGGTCTATGGCTACACCTTC. Its protein product is CASRQGRGVYGYTF.

The gene calls are TRBV5-6 and TRBJ1-5; a weak D match, TRBD1 (5 bases). This CDR3 is built from 14 residues. Trimming took 1 base from V and 9 from J, leaving 14 bases between them. Looked up from germline, CDR1 is SGHDT and CDR2 is YYEEEE. The CDR3 loop is CASSLLGDQGPQHF. The CDR3 DNA reads as TGTGCCAGCAGCTTGTTGGGGGACCAGGGGCCCCAGCATTTT.

This chain joins TRBV5-4 and TRBJ1-2; TRBD1 aligns across 10 bases. V was clipped by 4 bases and J by 3 bases; unmatched bases: 3. The CDR3 is 14 amino acids. In germline, CDR1 is SGHNT, CDR2 YYREEE (reference sequence). The CDR3 reads CASSRTGGHYGYTF. The CDR3 nucleotides read TGTGCCAGCAGCCGGACAGGGGGACACTATGGCTACACCTTC. Complete variable domain (other parts from reference TRBV5-4 and TRBJ1-2): ETGVTQSPTHLIKTRGQQVTLRCSSQSGHNTVSWYQQALGQGPQFIFQYYREEENGRGNFPPRFSGLQFPNYSSELNVNALELDDSALYLCASSRTGGHYGYTFGSGTRLTVV.

The chain uses TRBV13 and TRBJ1-3; D not resolved. Trimming took off 0 bases at V and 0 bases at J, with 6 bases between the two ends. Germline lookup yields CDR1 PRHDT and CDR2 FYEKMQ (reference sequence). The CDR3 loop spans 15 amino acids. CDR3: CASSLGEFSGNTIYF. DNA for the CDR3: TGTGCCAGCAGCTTAGGGGAGTTCTCTGGAAACACCATATATTTT.

This chain links TRBV7-9 with TRBJ2-4; perhaps TRBD2 as D (5 bases). The CDR3 is made up of 14 amino acids. V lost 1 base, J lost 8 bases, and 12 bases lay in between. The germline gives CDR1 SEHNR, CDR2 FQNEAQ (reference sequence). The CDR3 region has the DNA TGTGCCAGCAGCTTAGTGGCGGGTTCGGACATTCAGTACTTC. The encoded protein is CASSLVAGSDIQYF. The variable domain in full, completed from reference TRBV7-9 and TRBJ2-4, reads DTGVSQNPRHKITKRGQNVTFRCDPISEHNRLYWYRQTLGQGPEFLTYFQNEAQLEKSRLLSDRFSAERPKGSFSTLEIQRTEQGDSAMYLCASSLVAGSDIQYFGAGTRLSVL.

In DNA form, the CDR3 reads TGTGCCAGCAGCAAAGACACAAACTCCTACGAGCAGTACTTC. Amino acids: CASSKDTNSYEQYF. The chain links TRBV21-1 to TRBJ2-7; whether TRBD1, the table's D call, matches the DNA was not checked. TRBV21-1 represents a pseudogene. The CDR3 has 14 amino acids.

This clone occurred a few times. V and J are TRBV11-3 and TRBJ2-1, with 9 bases aligning to TRBD1. Per germline, CDR1 SGHNT and CDR2 YENEEA. This CDR3 has 17 residues. V trimming: 1 base; J trimming: 3 bases; junction bases outside the gene matches: 7. CDR3 nucleotides: TGTGCCAGCAGCTTAGGGGGCGGACAGGGGCTCTACAATGAGCAGTTCTTC. It yields the protein CASSLGGGQGLYNEQFF.

The V and J genes are TRBV19 and TRBJ1-4; weak D call: TRBD1 (5 bases). There are 15 residues in the CDR3. The germline V and J ends were trimmed by 7 bases and 3 bases, with 15 bases remaining between them. Germline loops: CDR1 LNHDA, CDR2 SQIVND (reference sequence). CDR3 in amino acids: CASTITTASNEKLFF. The CDR3 DNA reads as TGTGCCAGTACCATTACGACAGCGTCTAATGAAAAACTGTTTTTT.

The chain uses TRBV5-1 and TRBJ2-7, with D possibly being TRBD1 (5 bases). The CDR3 loop spans 13 amino acids. Germline CDR1 reads SGHRS; CDR2 reads YFSETQ. The V and J ends lost 7 bases and 1 base respectively, with 12 bases between them. As DNA, the CDR3 is TGCGCCAGCTCCGAAGGGGTTTCCTACGAGCAGTACTTC. Protein: CASSEGVSYEQYF.

This sequence joins TRBV4-3 and TRBJ2-2; 7 nucleotides match TRBD2. With V trimmed by 0 bases and J by 2 bases, 3 bases remained unmatched. The germline V gene encodes CDR1 LGHNA and CDR2 YSLEER. CDR3 length: 16 residues. As DNA, the CDR3 is TGCGCCAGCAGCCAAGAGAAGCGGGGAAACACCGGGGAGCTGTTTTTT. Amino acid sequence: CASSQEKRGNTGELFF.

CDR3 DNA sequence: TGTGCCAGCAGCTTAGGAGCGAACAGGGGGAATGAAAAACTGTTTTTT. Translating it yields CASSLGANRGNEKLFF. This chain joins TRBV7-2 and TRBJ1-4, with 8 bases identical to TRBD1. Looked up from germline, CDR1 is SGHTA and CDR2 is FQGNSA. This CDR3 is 16 amino acids long. V trimming: 1 base; J trimming: 5 bases; junction bases outside the gene matches: 6.

The chain uses TRBV18 and TRBJ2-2, with TRBD1 matching 10 bases. V shed 3 bases, J shed 4 bases, and the junction held 17 bases outside the gene matches. Germline values: CDR1 KGHSH, CDR2 LQKENI. This CDR3 is built from 20 residues. The CDR3 DNA follows: TGTGCCAGCTCACCCCGCAGTACCTCGAGACAGGGGGCATCCACCGGGGAGCTGTTTTTT. Amino acid sequence: CASSPRSTSRQGASTGELFF.

This chain joins TRBV7-2 and TRBJ2-7; 12 positions agree with TRBD1. The CDR3 spans 14 residues. Germline CDR1 is SGHTA and CDR2 is FQGNSA. J lost 4 bases, V lost 3 bases, and 1 base had no gene match. The chain's CDR3 is CASSLGQGAYEQYF. The CDR3 region has the DNA TGTGCCAGCAGCTTGGGACAGGGGGCTTACGAGCAGTACTTC.

This chain joins TRBV6-5 and TRBJ2-6, with D unclear. V was trimmed by 2 bases and J by 0 bases, leaving 5 bases between them. The CDR3 spans 15 residues. Germline V lookup: CDR1 MNHEY, CDR2 SVGAGI. The CDR3 here is CASSYTDSGANVLTF. The CDR3 nucleotides read TGTGCCAGCAGTTACACCGACTCTGGGGCCAACGTCCTGACTTTC.

A note on this clone: In this CDR3 the conserved last residue, phenylalanine or tryptophan, is missing, so a read error is likely. The DNA is left out, because the CDR3 cannot be placed on it with certainty; the CDR3 is given as TCRdb lists it. V and J are TRBV2 and TRBJ2-2; TRBD1 reflects the table's D call only, with no check against the DNA. CDR1 and CDR2 (germline): SNHLY, FYNNEI. The CDR3 adds up to 12 amino acids, both ends counted. CDR3: CASSGLTRASST.

J is TRBJ2-1 and V is TRBV5-8, with D hard to call. This CDR3 spans 14 amino acids. Trimming pared 3 bases from V and 0 bases from J, leaving 7 bases between. CDR1 and CDR2 (germline): SGHTS, YDEGEE. CDR3 nucleotide sequence: TGTGCCAGCAGCTCGGGTAGCTCCTACAATGAGCAGTTCTTC. Protein sequence: CASSSGSSYNEQFF.

The gene calls are TRBV7-8 and TRBJ2-3; D call uncertain. This CDR3 is 14 amino acids long. V lost 1 base and J 3 bases, leaving 8 bases between the germline ends. Looked up from germline, CDR1 is SGHVS and CDR2 is FQNEAQ. CDR3 sequence: CASSLVRITDTQYF. CDR3 DNA: TGTGCCAGCAGCTTAGTTCGGATTACAGATACGCAGTATTTT.

In its sample, this clone was seen a few times. V gene TRBV6-4 combines with J gene TRBJ2-2; D is undetermined. Per germline, CDR1 MRHNA and CDR2 SNTAGT. Trimming took off 8 bases at V and 5 bases at J, with 15 bases between the two ends. This CDR3 has 14 amino acids. The CDR3 is CASAGSSETGELFF. As DNA, the CDR3 is TGTGCCAGCGCTGGATCAAGCGAAACCGGGGAGCTGTTTTTT.

V and J are TRBV6-5 and TRBJ2-7; D gene ambiguous. The germline V gene encodes CDR1 MNHEY and CDR2 SVGAGI. The V gene lost 0 bases and the J gene lost 6 bases, with 9 bases spanning the gap. This CDR3 is 13 amino acids long. In nucleotides, the CDR3 is TGTGCCAGCAGTTACTCAGGCATTCGCGAGCAGTACTTC. Its translation is CASSYSGIREQYF.